This T cell receptor (beta chain) was recorded in a study of sequential checkpoint blockade in melanoma. Study as a whole: Each arm's sequence ended with maintenance nivolumab.

Treatment specified: randomized to nivolumab then ipilimumab (arm A) or the reverse (arm B). The data were produced by immunoSEQ multiplex PCR, yet TCRdb's version contains in-frame clones alone and is incomplete. Of some 21,000 clones in the sample, roughly 78% were seen once. This clonotype was obtained from a human donor with melanoma. Here the sequenced sample was CD8+ T cells sorted from blood (inferred from file names), taken from a patient given nivolumab and ipilimumab in sequence.

This CDR3 reads CASSQVRGYGYTF. The CDR3 nucleotides are TGTGCCAGCAGCCAAGTTAGAGGCTATGGCTACACCTTC. The V call is TRBV14, the J call TRBJ1-2, with no clear D. The CDR3 is made up of 13 amino acids. The V end was cut by 1 base, the J end by 4 bases, with 7 bases between. Germline lookup yields CDR1 SGHDN and CDR2 FVKESK.